The 13 T cell receptor beta chains below were found in one sample sequenced in a study of response to subunit inactivated influenza vaccine. One entry per CDR3 protein, called by TCRdb with MiXCR from the RT-PCR reads. The profile shows about 570,000 distinct CDR3 sequences, roughly 12% of them singletons. Material: PBMCs from blood, obtained on the day of vaccination. The receptors were sampled from a man aged 50 or older who received an inactivated influenza vaccine.

This clonotype has at least ten counts. The V call is TRBV28, the J call TRBJ2-7; D remains ambiguous. Germline V lookup: CDR1 MDHEN, CDR2 SYDVKM. This CDR3 has 17 amino acids. Trimming shortened V by 3 bases and J by 4 bases, and 22 bases separated the two germline ends. The CDR3 DNA sequence: TGTGCCAGCAGTTTTGATAATTTCTTGTCCCCCAGATACGAGCAGTACTTC. Protein product: CASSFDNFLSPRYEQYF.

This clonotype occurred a few times. The chain has TRBV5-1 and TRBJ2-5, with a possible D match to TRBD2 (6 bases). CDR1 is SGHRS, CDR2 YFSETQ, per germline. Trimming left V 0 bases short and J 3 bases short, with 9 bases between. The length of the CDR3 is 14 residues. This CDR3 reads CASSLVSGEETQYF. The CDR3 coding sequence is TGCGCCAGCAGCTTGGTTTCGGGGGAAGAGACCCAGTACTTC.

This clonotype was counted only a few times. J is TRBJ2-3 and V is TRBV9; D possibly corresponds to TRBD2 (5 bases). Germline V CDR1 and CDR2: SGDLS, YYNGEE. The CDR3 runs to 17 residues. V was pared by 4 bases and J by 2 bases, with 20 bases between. CDR3 nucleotide sequence: TGTGCCAGCAGCCCCTCCTGGGGAAGCGGTCTCACAGATACGCAGTATTTT. This gives the protein CASSPSWGSGLTDTQYF.

The chain is built from TRBV3-1 and TRBJ2-3, with TRBD2 matching 7 bases. Germline V CDR1 and CDR2: LGHDT, YNNKEL (reference sequence). Trimming removed 1 base from V and 4 bases from J; junction bases left unmatched: 2. This CDR3 is built from 14 residues. The CDR3 DNA follows: TGTGCCAGCAGCCAAGTTAGCGGGCCAGATACGCAGTATTTT. Protein: CASSQVSGPDTQYF.

The CDR3 DNA follows: TGTGCCAGCTCACCACTCCGCGTAGCGACTAGCACAGATACGCAGTATTTT. Protein sequence: CASSPLRVATSTDTQYF. The V gene is TRBV18, the J gene TRBJ2-3, with a weak D call TRBD2 (5 bases). Trimming took off 1 base at V and 0 bases at J, with 14 bases between the two ends. Germline V gives CDR1 KGHSH, CDR2 LQKENI. The CDR3 totals 17 residues.

J is TRBJ2-1 and V is TRBV10-3; 9 bases match TRBD1. The germline V gene has CDR1 ENHRY and CDR2 SYGVKD. The CDR3 consists of 16 residues. Trimming at V came to 4 bases and at J to 6 bases, leaving 10 bases not matched to a gene. CDR3 nucleotide sequence: TGTGCCATCAGTGCGAAGGGACAGGGATTAGGCAATGAGCAGTTCTTC. Protein sequence: CAISAKGQGLGNEQFF.

V usage is TRBV28 and J usage is TRBJ2-7; TRBD2 is a possible D gene (5 bases). The CDR3 consists of 13 residues. Trimming took off 5 bases at V and 8 bases at J, with 16 bases between the two ends. CDR1 is MDHEN and CDR2 is SYDVKM in the germline V gene. The CDR3 protein is CASSLSGRSQQYF. The CDR3 DNA follows: TGTGCCAGCAGTCTGAGCGGCAGGTCACAGCAGTACTTC.

Only a few counts were recorded for this clonotype. The CDR3 coding sequence is TGCGCCACCAGGAGGCAGGGGGCTAATGAGCAGTTCTTC. Encoded protein: CATRRQGANEQFF. This chain connects TRBV4-1 to TRBJ2-1, with 8 bases lining up with TRBD1. Germline trimming cut 10 bases from V and 7 bases from J; bases unmatched to any gene: 9. Germline CDR1 and CDR2: MGHRA and YSYEKL. This CDR3 spans 13 amino acids.

This sequence joins TRBV21-1 and TRBJ1-5. TRBV21-1 is annotated as a pseudogene. CDR3 length: 15 residues. CDR3 coding DNA: TGTGCCAGCAGCAAAAGGGTGGCAGGTCGGAACCCCCAGCATTTT. It is translated as CASSKRVAGRNPQHF.

V gene TRBV20-1 combines with J gene TRBJ2-7, with D tentatively TRBD1 or TRBD2 (5 bases each). This CDR3 contains 13 residues. V dropped 3 bases and J dropped 2 bases, with 11 bases sitting between them. Germline CDR1 and CDR2: DFQATT and SNEGSKA (reference sequence). DNA of the CDR3: TGCAGTGCTAGGGGGGTTGGGGCCTACGAGCAGTACTTC. As protein: CSARGVGAYEQYF.

This clonotype showed up just a few times. This chain connects TRBV25-1 to TRBJ2-1; D possibly corresponds to TRBD1 (5 bases). V was trimmed by 0 bases and J by 8 bases, leaving 11 bases between them. Germline CDR1 reads MGHDK; CDR2 reads SYGVNS. The CDR3 runs to 14 residues. CDR3 nucleotides: TGTGCCAGCAGTGAATATACCCAGGGTCATGAGCAGTTCTTC. Translated: CASSEYTQGHEQFF.

At least ten counts were recorded for this clonotype. The gene calls are TRBV29-1 and TRBJ2-5; the D gene is possibly TRBD1 (5 bases). The V end lost 7 bases, the J end lost 5 bases, and 11 bases lay between the germline ends. The CDR3 extends over 11 amino acids. Germline V CDR1 and CDR2: SQVTM, ANQGSEA. DNA for the CDR3: TGCAGCGGCAGACAGAAGGAGACCCAGTACTTC. Its protein is CSGRQKETQYF.

The gene calls are TRBV28 and TRBJ1-5, with D unclear. Trimming removed 3 bases at V and 6 bases at J, with 9 bases between. The germline V gene has CDR1 MDHEN and CDR2 SYDVKM. This CDR3 region has 13 residues. CDR3 DNA sequence: TGTGCCAGCAGTTTCATCGGGAGTCAGCCCCAGCATTTT. This gives the protein CASSFIGSQPQHF.